Shown below are 23 T cell receptor beta chains from a single sample sequenced in a study of blood T cells in healthy people across ages. A J-beta primer mix and a sample-barcoded 5' primer were used in a second PCR of about 6 to 12 cycles. One entry per CDR3 protein, called by TCRdb with MiXCR from the 5' RACE reads. This repertoire shows 800,000 or so distinct CDR3 sequences, about 25% found once; its top ten account for under 4%. This sample also belongs to another study, concerning T cells of mothers and their children.

The sequenced material came from blood. These receptors came from a boy younger than 18 in good health.

V and J are TRBV4-3 and TRBJ2-1, with D perhaps TRBD2 (5 bases). V dropped 0 bases and J dropped 4 bases, with 10 bases sitting between them. The CDR3 runs to 15 residues. Germline loops: CDR1 LGHNA, CDR2 YSLEER. DNA of the CDR3: TGCGCCAGCAGCCAAGACGAGGGATCGTACAATGAGCAGTTCTTC. Amino acids: CASSQDEGSYNEQFF.

This clonotype was picked up a small number of times. This chain uses TRBV27 with TRBJ2-3; D remains ambiguous. Per germline, CDR1 MNHEY and CDR2 SMNVEV (reference sequence). Trimming took off 6 bases at V and 0 bases at J, with 10 bases between the two ends. The length of the CDR3 is 14 residues. The CDR3 sequence: CASREFTSTDTQYF. Written as DNA, the CDR3 is TGTGCCAGCAGGGAATTTACTAGCACAGATACGCAGTATTTT.

This clonotype showed up just a few times. The chain combines TRBV7-2 with TRBJ2-5; 10 nucleotides align to TRBD2. With V trimmed by 2 bases and J by 3 bases, 6 bases remained unmatched. The length of the CDR3 is 16 residues. CDR1 and CDR2 (germline): SGHTA, FQGNSA. This chain's CDR3 is CASSLYWLAGEETQYF. For the CDR3, the DNA is TGTGCCAGCAGCTTATACTGGCTAGCGGGAGAAGAGACCCAGTACTTC.

This clonotype has only a few counts. The chain employs TRBV25-1 and TRBJ2-5, with TRBD1 matching 9 bases. The V gene's germline CDR1 is MGHDK and CDR2 SYGVNS. V lost 3 bases, J lost 5 bases, and 10 bases stayed unmatched. The CDR3 runs 16 residues. The CDR3 region has the DNA TGTGCCAGCAGTGAGGCTGGACAGGGGAGGTGGGAGACCCAGTACTTC. Its protein product is CASSEAGQGRWETQYF.

The genes are TRBV29-1 and TRBJ2-5, with a possible D match to TRBD1 (6 bases). Germline lookup yields CDR1 SQVTM and CDR2 ANQGSEA. CDR3 size: 11 residues. With 4 bases removed from V and 13 bases from J, the gap between germline ends came to 16 bases. CDR3 coding DNA: TGCAGCGTTGGACAGGCCGATGGGGGGTACTTC. The encoded protein is CSVGQADGGYF.

This clonotype was counted between two and nine times. This chain connects TRBV20-1 to TRBJ2-2; D is unresolved. CDR3 length equals 12 residues. The V end was cut by 5 bases, the J end by 5 bases, with 9 bases between. Germline values: CDR1 DFQATT, CDR2 SNEGSKA (reference sequence). The CDR3 DNA follows: TGCAGTGCTGCTGTTTTGACCGGGGAGCTGTTTTTT. This encodes CSAAVLTGELFF.

This clonotype was counted at least ten times. The J gene is TRBJ2-3, the V gene TRBV5-1, with 9 bases lining up with TRBD2. Germline assignment: CDR1 SGHRS and CDR2 YFSETQ. CDR3 length: 17 amino acids. With V trimmed by 2 bases and J by 0 bases, 7 bases remained unmatched. CDR3 residues: CASSFGTSHFSTDTQYF. CDR3 coding DNA: TGCGCCAGCAGCTTCGGGACTAGCCACTTTAGCACAGATACGCAGTATTTT.

V and J are TRBV20-1 and TRBJ1-1, with no clear D. The CDR3 contains 13 residues. Germline V lookup: CDR1 DFQATT, CDR2 SNEGSKA (reference sequence). V gave up 3 bases and J gave up 5 bases, with 13 bases separating them. As DNA, the CDR3 is TGCAGTGCTAGTCTGTCCGTGGGTACTGAAGCTTTCTTT. Protein sequence: CSASLSVGTEAFF.

Ten or more counts support this clonotype. This chain uses TRBV28 with TRBJ2-7, with 7 bases identical to TRBD2. J was trimmed by 6 bases and V by 2 bases; bases with no gene match: 4. This CDR3 contains 13 residues. Per the germline V gene, CDR1 is MDHEN and CDR2 is SYDVKM. The CDR3 nucleotides are TGTGCCAGCAGTTTAAGGGGAGGGGCCGAGCAGTACTTC. It codes for CASSLRGGAEQYF.

This chain connects TRBV21-1 to TRBJ2-2. TRBV21-1 constitutes a pseudogene. The CDR3 length is 16 residues. CDR3 DNA sequence: TGTGCCAGCAGCCTACAGACCGGGCGCAACACCGGGGAGCTGTTTTTT. Its translation: CASSLQTGRNTGELFF.

This clonotype was picked up a small number of times. Its ends do not fully match the called genes, so a read error is possible. This chain joins TRBV7-7 and TRBJ2-7; no clear D. This CDR3 region has 14 residues. From germline, CDR1 is SSHAT and CDR2 FNYEAQ (reference sequence). For the CDR3, the DNA is TGTGCTAGCAGCTTATCGGTCGGAACCTACGAGCAGTACTTC. It specifies CASSLSVGTYEQYF.

The rearrangement joins TRBV3-1 to TRBJ2-1, with 9 bases lining up with TRBD2. The CDR3 runs 15 residues. The V and J ends lost 4 bases and 7 bases, in that order; junction bases with no gene match: 8. CDR1 and CDR2 (germline): LGHDT, YNNKEL (reference sequence). The CDR3 sequence: CASSLAGGPHNEQFF. CDR3 bases: TGTGCCAGCAGCCTGGCGGGGGGGCCTCATAATGAGCAGTTCTTC.

The chain couples TRBV20-1 to TRBJ2-7, with D possibly matching TRBD2 (5 bases). CDR1 is DFQATT, CDR2 SNEGSKA, per germline (reference sequence). The CDR3 is 13 amino acids. Trimming left V 0 bases short and J 0 bases short, with 6 bases between. This chain's CDR3 is CSARETSSYEQYF. CDR3 bases: TGCAGTGCTAGAGAAACTAGCTCCTACGAGCAGTACTTC.

The table lists this clonotype with a few counts. The chain joins TRBV7-3 to TRBJ2-5, with D uncertain. The end of the DNA aligns better with TRBJ2-7, so the J call may be wrong. Germline loops: CDR1 SGHTA, CDR2 FQGTGA. The CDR3 is made up of 14 amino acids. The CDR3 DNA reads as TGTGCCAGCAGCTTAACAGGGAAGCGCTACGAGCAGTACTTC. Protein: CASSLTGKRYEQYF.

The V call is TRBV6-1, the J call TRBJ2-5; 7 bases map to TRBD1. The J call may be in error: the DNA end matches TRBJ2-7 better. Germline assignment: CDR1 MNHNS and CDR2 SASEGT. This CDR3 region has 13 residues. The CDR3 DNA is TGTGCCAGCAGTGGACAGGGCCGGAACGAGCAGTACTTC. Translated: CASSGQGRNEQYF.

In this sample, this clonotype turned up a few times. This rearrangement joins TRBV12-3 or TRBV12-4 to TRBJ2-5, with 10 bases that match TRBD1. The CDR3 runs to 16 residues. V shed 5 bases and J 5 bases; nucleotides not matched to a gene: 11. CDR3 coding DNA: TGTGCCAGCAGTCCGTGGGACAGGGGAATGGGGGAGACCCAGTACTTC. This translates into CASSPWDRGMGETQYF.

This clonotype came up a few times. The chain links TRBV30 to TRBJ2-5; possible D gene TRBD1, 6 bases. The J call may not be correct, given that the DNA end is closer to TRBJ2-1. The CDR3 is 15 amino acids. Germline loops: CDR1 GTSNPN, CDR2 SVGIG (reference sequence). The chain's CDR3 is CAWTKGGQRYNEQFF. CDR3 sequence (DNA): TGTGCCTGGACTAAAGGGGGACAAAGGTACAATGAGCAGTTCTTC.

The chain couples TRBV27 to TRBJ2-2; D not resolved. Trimming took off 5 bases at V and 5 bases at J, with 15 bases between the two ends. CDR1 and CDR2 from the germline V gene are MNHEY and SMNVEV (reference sequence). There are 15 residues in the CDR3. CDR3 DNA: TGTGCCAGCAGTCCTCGGTTCCTCGGGACCGGGGAGCTGTTTTTT. Protein sequence: CASSPRFLGTGELFF.

V is TRBV7-2 and J is TRBJ2-7, with D hard to call. V lost 5 bases and J lost 1, with 9 bases in between. The CDR3 length is 13 residues. Germline V gene data show CDR1 as SGHTA and CDR2 as FQGNSA. This CDR3 is CASSETRSYEQYF. Here the CDR3 DNA reads TGTGCCAGCAGCGAGACCCGGTCCTACGAGCAGTACTTC.

The chain employs TRBV13 and TRBJ2-7; D is tentatively TRBD1 or TRBD2 (5 bases each). This CDR3 has 14 amino acids. Deletions cut 2 bases from V and 3 bases from J, with 11 bases between. Germline CDR1 and CDR2: PRHDT and FYEKMQ (reference sequence). The CDR3 reads CASSLRQRVYEQYF. The DNA of the CDR3 is TGTGCCAGCAGCTTACGACAGAGGGTCTACGAGCAGTACTTC.

The chain uses TRBV20-1 and TRBJ1-5; D gene uncertain. Germline V gene sequence: CDR1 DFQATT, CDR2 SNEGSKA (reference sequence). This CDR3 comprises 15 residues. Trimming took off 0 bases at V and 2 bases at J, with 11 bases between the two ends. The CDR3 reads CSARDFIVGNQPQHF. CDR3 nucleotides: TGCAGTGCTAGAGATTTTATAGTCGGCAATCAGCCCCAGCATTTT.

V usage is TRBV12-3 or TRBV12-4 and J usage is TRBJ2-2; TRBD1 matches at 10 bases. The CDR3 covers 16 residues. Trimming at V came to 2 bases and at J to 7 bases, leaving 7 bases not matched to a gene. In nucleotides, the CDR3 is TGTGCCAGCAGTTTAATGACAGGGGGCTTGATCGGGGAGCTGTTTTTT. Its protein product is CASSLMTGGLIGELFF.

This clonotype was observed once. This chain connects TRBV24-1 to TRBJ2-5; D call uncertain. With 4 bases removed from V and 2 bases from J, the gap between germline ends came to 13 bases. The CDR3 has 15 amino acids. Germline loops: CDR1 KGHDR, CDR2 SFDVKD. The CDR3 nucleotides are TGTGCCACCAGTGACCCTGAGACACCGCAAGAGACCCAGTACTTC. Residues: CATSDPETPQETQYF.